This T cell receptor (beta chain) was sequenced in a study of molecular identifiers for immune sequencing clone quantification. Overall study findings and caveats: In CMV-specific effectors, clones above 20 copies held over 99% of molecules; naive, under 1%. Highly expanded clone sizes could end up underestimated if a barcode were shared by identical TCR molecules.

Germline loops: CDR1 MNHEY, CDR2 SMNVEV (reference sequence). Between the trimmed V and J ends, which lost 5 bases and 1 base, there was a span of 20 bases. The CDR3 consists of 18 residues. For naive CD8 T cells, sorting used the CD8+CD4-CCR7+CD45RA+ phenotype. TCRdb used MiXCR to reprocess the PCR reads, holding one entry per CDR3 protein. The table lists about 500,000 distinct CDR3 sequences, about 22% of them singletons. About this clonotype itself: Its specificity is not known.

V is TRBV27 and J is TRBJ2-2; D ambiguous. Specimen: naive CD8+ T cells from blood, with Jurkat cell RNA spiked in. Subset denoted: FACS-sorted CD8+CD4-CCR7+CD45RA+ naive T cells. This receptor was obtained from a human donor in good health. Some libraries in this study had Jurkat cell RNA spiked in. The CDR3 region is CASSSNPALFGNTGELFF. The DNA for the CDR3 is TGTGCCAGCAGTAGTAACCCCGCGTTATTTGGGAACACCGGGGAGCTGTTTTTT.